Below, 16 T cell receptor beta chains from the same sample are listed, as sequenced in a study of blood T cell repertoires in COVID-19 (TCRdb year 2020). Library preparation used the immunoSEQ multiplex PCR assay. Imported from immuneACCESS, the table was reduced by TCRdb to in-frame sequences with V and J called. These copies leave out some clones; in studies compared against another copy, an unresolved V gene accounts for under half, and the cause of the remainder is not known. Recorded for this sample are fewer than 350,000 clones; 80% to 90% of them occurred a single time. The top ten clones comprise approximately 9.3% of the sample. Sequencing was performed on peripheral blood. These receptors originate from a man aged 30 to 45 with COVID-19, enrolled during active disease.

The J gene is TRBJ1-4, the V gene TRBV5-4; no firm D call. Germline lookup yields CDR1 SGHNT and CDR2 YYREEE (reference sequence). Trimming shortened V by 4 bases and J by 8 bases, and 9 bases separated the two germline ends. The CDR3 length is 12 residues. CDR3 bases: TGTGCCAGCAGCCAAATCGGGGAAAAACTGTTTTTT. Amino acid sequence: CASSQIGEKLFF. Looking up the rest from reference TRBV5-4 and TRBJ1-4 gives the full variable domain: ETGVTQSPTHLIKTRGQQVTLRCSSQSGHNTVSWYQQALGQGPQFIFQYYREEENGRGNFPPRFSGLQFPNYSSELNVNALELDDSALYLCASSQIGEKLFFGSGTQLSVL.

This chain connects TRBV6-2 or TRBV6-3 to TRBJ2-1, with 15 nucleotides matching TRBD2. V shed 5 bases and J 4 bases; nucleotides not matched to a gene: 3. Germline-derived CDR1 and CDR2 are MNHEY and SVGEGT. The CDR3 length is 16 residues. As DNA, the CDR3 is TGTGCCAGCAGTCAAGGACTAGCGGGAGGGTACAATGAGCAGTTCTTC. Its protein product is CASSQGLAGGYNEQFF.

This clone was seen a handful of times. V is TRBV6-1 and J is TRBJ1-2, with no clear D. The CDR3 spans 14 residues. The germline V and J ends were trimmed by 0 bases and 2 bases, with 7 bases remaining between them. Germline loops: CDR1 MNHNS, CDR2 SASEGT. The CDR3 reads CASSEAPRNYGYTF. The CDR3 DNA reads as TGTGCCAGCAGTGAAGCACCGAGAAACTATGGCTACACCTTC.

The chain couples TRBV3-1 (or the pseudogene TRBV3-2) to TRBJ2-7; 9 nucleotides line up with TRBD1. Trimming at V came to 3 bases and at J to 2 bases, leaving 2 bases not matched to a gene. From germline, CDR1 is LGHDT and CDR2 YNNKEL (reference sequence). This CDR3 spans 14 amino acids. Written as DNA, the CDR3 is TGTGCCAGCAGCCACGGGACAGGGACCTACGAGCAGTACTTC. As protein: CASSHGTGTYEQYF.

V usage is TRBV29-1 and J usage is TRBJ1-4; 7 bases fit TRBD1. The V segment lost 1 base and the J segment 7 bases; nucleotides outside the gene matches: 9. Germline CDR1 reads SQVTM; CDR2 reads ANQGSEA. The CDR3 totals 15 residues. The CDR3: CSVEGKKGAGEKLFF. CDR3 nucleotides: TGCAGCGTTGAAGGGAAGAAGGGGGCGGGTGAAAAACTGTTTTTT.

This chain uses TRBV10-3 with TRBJ1-2; tentatively, D is TRBD1 (6 bases). Trimming stripped 0 bases from V and 1 base from J, with 12 bases between. Per germline, CDR1 ENHRY and CDR2 SYGVKD. This CDR3 is 16 amino acids long. As DNA, the CDR3 is TGTGCCATCAGTGAGTCGCAGGGGCGCGTTAACTATGGCTACACCTTC. This sequence encodes CAISESQGRVNYGYTF.

This chain uses TRBV4-3 with TRBJ2-1, with 8 bases identical to TRBD2. The CDR3 is 16 amino acids. Germline CDR1 and CDR2: LGHNA and YSLEER. The trim removed 4 bases at V and 3 bases at J, leaving 8 bases unmatched. The CDR3 spells CASSRDLSGVYNEQFF. Here the CDR3 DNA reads TGCGCCAGCAGCCGCGACCTTAGCGGGGTCTACAATGAGCAGTTCTTC.

V is TRBV6-5 and J is TRBJ2-7, with D perhaps TRBD2 (5 bases). Germline CDR1 reads MNHEY; CDR2 reads SVGAGI. V dropped 2 bases and J dropped 0 bases, with 11 bases sitting between them. CDR3 size: 15 residues. As DNA, the CDR3 is TGTGCCAGCAGTTACGAACGGGGAAGCTCCTACGAGCAGTACTTC. This translates into CASSYERGSSYEQYF.

V gene TRBV12-3 or TRBV12-4 combines with J gene TRBJ1-1, with TRBD1 identical over 7 bases. The CDR3 is 13 residues long. Losses at the gene ends were 6 bases for V and 4 bases for J; bases not matched to a gene: 5. CDR3 coding DNA: TGTGCCAGCAGCCCAGACAGGGTCACTGAAGCTTTCTTT. It specifies CASSPDRVTEAFF.

This chain links TRBV28 with TRBJ2-7, with D hard to call. CDR1 and CDR2 from the germline V gene are MDHEN and SYDVKM. The length of the CDR3 is 16 residues. The germline V and J ends were trimmed by 4 bases and 4 bases, with 20 bases remaining between them. In DNA form, the CDR3 reads TGTGCCAGCAGTTCCCCCCTCACTCTTCGTCCTTACGAGCAGTACTTC. Amino acid sequence: CASSSPLTLRPYEQYF.

The chain carries TRBV10-3 and TRBJ1-6; D remains ambiguous. The CDR3 runs to 14 residues. Deletions cut 8 bases from V and 5 bases from J, with 13 bases between. Per the germline V gene, CDR1 is ENHRY and CDR2 is SYGVKD. The CDR3 nucleotides read TGTGCCATCTGGGAGGGCGGCAATAATTCACCCCTCCACTTT. Its translation is CAIWEGGNNSPLHF.

The genes are TRBV28 and TRBJ2-7; 16 bases are shared with TRBD2. V lost 6 bases and J lost 4; bases outside the gene matches: 6. In germline, CDR1 is MDHEN, CDR2 SYDVKM. The CDR3 covers 16 residues. The CDR3 DNA reads as TGTGCCAGCAGCCTGGGACTAGCGGGAGGGTCGTACGAGCAGTACTTC. It codes for CASSLGLAGGSYEQYF.

The V and J genes are TRBV15 and TRBJ1-4; 10 bases align to TRBD1. Germline V lookup: CDR1 LNHNV, CDR2 YYDKDF (reference sequence). After removal of 3 bases from V and 8 bases from J, the junction contained 9 bases not matched to a gene. The CDR3 has 16 residues. The CDR3 reads CATSSRTGTGEEKLFF. CDR3 DNA sequence: TGTGCCACCAGCAGCCGCACCGGGACAGGGGAAGAAAAACTGTTTTTT.

V is TRBV7-3 and J is TRBJ1-2, with D tentatively TRBD1 (6 bases). Germline lookup yields CDR1 SGHTA and CDR2 FQGTGA. This CDR3 is built from 14 residues. V was clipped by 4 bases and J by 5 bases, with 14 bases between them. In nucleotides, the CDR3 is TGTGCCAGCAGCTCCACGACAGGAGGATATGGCTACACCTTC. Its translation is CASSSTTGGYGYTF. Full variable domain (missing parts from reference TRBV7-3 and TRBJ1-2): GAGVSQTPSNKVTEKGKYVELRCDPISGHTALYWYRQSLGQGPEFLIYFQGTGAADDSGLPNDRFFAVRPEGSVSTLKIQRTERGDSAVYLCASSSTTGGYGYTFGSGTRLTVV.

This chain uses TRBV20-1 with TRBJ2-7; TRBD2 matches at 11 bases. Germline CDR1 DFQATT, CDR2 SNEGSKA (reference sequence). The CDR3 loop spans 15 amino acids. V shed 3 bases and J 3 bases; nucleotides not matched to a gene: 7. In DNA, the CDR3 is TGCAGTGCTAGTGGCCTAGCGGGAGGAAACTACGAGCAGTACTTC. It is translated as CSASGLAGGNYEQYF.

V and J are TRBV7-9 and TRBJ2-7, with a tentative D call TRBD2 (6 bases). The CDR3 length is 14 residues. V shed 5 bases and J shed 3 bases, with 14 bases lying between them. CDR1 and CDR2 from the germline V gene are SEHNR and FQNEAQ (reference sequence). The DNA of the CDR3 is TGTGCCAGCAGCCGTGAGCAGGGAGGCTACGAGCAGTACTTC. Its translation: CASSREQGGYEQYF.